This T cell receptor (beta chain) was obtained from a study of multiple sclerosis patients with progressive multifocal leukoencephalopathy. Findings and limits, study-wide: At PML onset, no shared TRBV or TRBJ gene usage was seen.

Time point described: time of PML onset. On this clone: Its matching antigen is unknown.

V lost 10 bases, J lost 3 bases, and 21 bases lay in between. The CDR3 loop spans 15 amino acids. Germline V gives CDR1 ENHRY, CDR2 SYGVKD. Assay used: immunoSEQ multiplex PCR; TCRdb lists only in-frame clones, some missing. This table holds 25,000 to 35,000 clones, about 90% found once. The source material was PBMCs, sampled from a patient treated with natalizumab. This TCR came from a human donor with progressive multifocal leukoencephalopathy. The rearrangement links TRBV10-3 to TRBJ1-1; tentative D call: TRBD1 (6 bases). This CDR3 reads CATGAHRAGDTEAFF. In nucleotides, the CDR3 is TGTGCCACAGGCGCCCACAGGGCCGGGGACACTGAAGCTTTCTTT.